The next 17 T cell receptor beta chains were all read from a single sample in a study of blood T cell repertoires in COVID-19. Clones were read by immunoSEQ multiplex PCR, and TCRdb kept only the in-frame ones, dropping some. The repertoire holds around 250,000 clones, with 84% as singletons. Specimen: peripheral blood. The receptors shown here come from a woman between 35 and 50 years old who had recovered from COVID-19.

The V and J genes are TRBV6-1 and TRBJ2-7; 9 nucleotides agree with TRBD2. The CDR3 extends over 14 amino acids. Germline V gives CDR1 MNHNS, CDR2 SASEGT. Germline trimming cut 2 bases from V and 5 bases from J; bases unmatched to any gene: 4. CDR3 sequence reads: CASSERASGDEQYF. The CDR3 nucleotides read TGTGCCAGCAGTGAAAGGGCTAGCGGGGACGAGCAGTACTTC.

The chain links TRBV6-1 to TRBJ2-2, with D uncertain. In germline, CDR1 is MNHNS, CDR2 SASEGT. Trimming left V 3 bases short and J 4 bases short, with 9 bases between. The CDR3 runs to 14 residues. The CDR3 sequence is CASSERTVTGELFF. CDR3 DNA: TGTGCCAGCAGTGAGCGTACAGTCACCGGGGAGCTGTTTTTT.

CDR3: CASSSQGNTEAFF. For the CDR3, the DNA is TGTGCCAGCAGCTCACAGGGGAACACTGAAGCTTTCTTT. The chain couples TRBV7-3 to TRBJ1-1; D may be TRBD1 (6 bases). Looked up from germline, CDR1 is SGHTA and CDR2 is FQGTGA. Trimming took off 4 bases at V and 1 base at J, with 7 bases between the two ends. CDR3 length: 13 amino acids.

CDR3 residues: CASRLRYGYTF. The CDR3, as DNA: TGTGCCAGCAGACTCCGCTATGGCTACACCTTC. The chain couples TRBV28 to TRBJ1-2; no firm D call. CDR3 length: 11 residues. The germline gives CDR1 MDHEN, CDR2 SYDVKM. Trimming shortened V by 6 bases and J by 4 bases, and 6 bases separated the two germline ends.

The V and J genes are TRBV10-3 and TRBJ1-5; D call uncertain. The CDR3 spans 11 residues. The germline CDR1 and CDR2 sequences are ENHRY and SYGVKD. V was clipped by 7 bases and J by 5 bases, with 6 bases between them. CDR3: CAINRDQPQHF. The CDR3 DNA is TGTGCCATCAATCGGGATCAGCCCCAGCATTTT.

The rearrangement links TRBV2 to TRBJ1-4; TRBD1 is a possible D gene (5 bases). V was shortened by 8 bases and J by 11 bases, with 15 bases between the two germline ends. CDR3 length: 12 amino acids. The V gene's germline CDR1 is SNHLY and CDR2 FYNNEI. The CDR3 sequence is CASERGFDKLFF. CDR3 DNA: TGTGCCAGCGAAAGGGGATTTGACAAACTGTTTTTT.

V and J are TRBV7-3 and TRBJ2-2; D possibly corresponds to TRBD1 (6 bases). Trimming cost V 6 bases and J 5 bases, with 16 bases left between them. CDR3 length: 15 amino acids. The germline CDR1 and CDR2 sequences are SGHTA and FQGTGA. The CDR3 reads CASRKQGSFTGELFF. The DNA of the CDR3 is TGTGCCAGCAGGAAACAGGGTTCTTTTACCGGGGAGCTGTTTTTT.

The V gene is TRBV30, the J gene TRBJ1-1; no firm D call. Germline V gene sequence: CDR1 GTSNPN, CDR2 SVGIG (reference sequence). Trimming took 2 bases from V and 10 from J, leaving 11 bases between them. CDR3 size: 11 residues. Here the CDR3 reads CAWSKGRGAFF. The CDR3 bases are TGTGCCTGGAGTAAAGGAAGAGGAGCTTTCTTT.

J is TRBJ1-1 and V is TRBV5-4; TRBD1 might be the D (5 bases). The CDR3 totals 11 residues. Germline V gene lookup returns CDR1 SGHNT and CDR2 YYREEE (reference sequence). Trimming pared 7 bases from V and 6 bases from J, leaving 10 bases between. The CDR3 region is CASWGGAEAFF. The CDR3 DNA reads TGTGCCAGCTGGGGGGGAGCTGAAGCTTTCTTT.

The gene calls are TRBV7-7 and TRBJ2-1; 10 nucleotides line up with TRBD1. V lost 5 bases, J lost 5 bases, and 9 bases stayed unmatched. There are 16 residues in the CDR3. Per the germline V gene, CDR1 is SSHAT and CDR2 is FNYEAQ (reference sequence). In DNA, the CDR3 is TGTGCCAGCAGCCTTGGGACAGGGGTTGGCAACAATGAGCAGTTCTTC. This translates into CASSLGTGVGNNEQFF.

The rearrangement joins TRBV5-1 to TRBJ1-2, with TRBD1 as a possible D gene (6 bases). Germline V lookup: CDR1 SGHRS, CDR2 YFSETQ. The CDR3 runs to 16 residues. V was pared by 1 base and J by 8 bases, with 21 bases between. CDR3 nucleotides: TGCGCCAGCAGCTTGCAGGGCTCGGACAGTCCGGCCGGCTACACCTTC. This sequence encodes CASSLQGSDSPAGYTF.

In this sample, this clone turned up a few times. The chain recombines TRBV5-1 with TRBJ2-1; TRBD1 matches 7 bases. The CDR3 is made up of 15 amino acids. V shed 2 bases and J 6 bases; nucleotides not matched to a gene: 8. Germline CDR1 is SGHRS and CDR2 is YFSETQ. The CDR3 sequence is CASSFRQGWGNEQFF. Here the CDR3 DNA reads TGCGCCAGCAGCTTCCGACAGGGATGGGGCAATGAGCAGTTCTTC.

As regards this clone: Other DNA sequences of this sample code for an identical CDR3. The chain joins TRBV2 to TRBJ2-7; D is ambiguous. The V end lost 6 bases, the J end lost 4 bases, and 7 bases lay between the germline ends. This CDR3 has 11 residues. The germline V gene encodes CDR1 SNHLY and CDR2 FYNNEI. Here the CDR3 DNA reads TGTGCCAGCAGCCCGAGATACGAGCAGTACTTC. Translation: CASSPRYEQYF.

The chain couples TRBV9 to TRBJ2-3; the match to TRBD1 covers 9 bases. V dropped 4 bases and J dropped 2; count of bases not matched to a gene: 8. This CDR3 is 16 amino acids long. Germline-derived CDR1 and CDR2 are SGDLS and YYNGEE. The DNA for the CDR3 is TGTGCCAGCAGCACCACCACAGGGGGCGTCACAGATACGCAGTATTTT. This encodes CASSTTTGGVTDTQYF.

The J gene is TRBJ1-1, the V gene TRBV2; no definite D call. This CDR3 is 13 amino acids long. Germline V CDR1 and CDR2: SNHLY, FYNNEI. The V and J ends lost 9 bases and 1 base respectively, with 12 bases between them. CDR3 protein: CASPPRQNTEAFF. CDR3 sequence (DNA): TGTGCCAGTCCCCCGCGGCAGAACACTGAAGCTTTCTTT.

V gene TRBV19 combines with J gene TRBJ1-6; D is uncertain. CDR1 and CDR2 (germline): LNHDA, SQIVND (reference sequence). With 6 bases removed from V and 8 bases from J, the gap between germline ends came to 8 bases. The CDR3 has 12 amino acids. In DNA, the CDR3 is TGTGCCAGTAGCCTAACTGATTCACCCCTCCACTTT. This encodes CASSLTDSPLHF.

The chain has TRBV7-9 and TRBJ1-1; the match to TRBD1 covers 9 bases. Germline V gives CDR1 SEHNR, CDR2 FQNEAQ (reference sequence). Losses at the gene ends were 10 bases for V and 4 bases for J; bases not matched to a gene: 7. This CDR3 spans 13 amino acids. The CDR3 DNA sequence: TGTGCCACCCGGGGACAGGGAGGCACTGAAGCTTTCTTT. This encodes CATRGQGGTEAFF.